This TCR beta chain was recovered during a study of blood T cell repertoires in COVID-19. Looking at the study overall: Researchers got acute and convalescent COVID-19 samples from the United States, Italy and Spain.

Per the original data handling: Amplification of reference gene primers provided the estimated nucleated cell counts. Sequencing used immunoSEQ multiplex PCR; TCRdb keeps in-frame clones, though not all of them. V and J calls and clone size come straight from that table; D and trimming were deduced from the DNA. Seen here are about 97,000 clones, about 91% observed once, and the top ten hold around 4%. The germline gives CDR1 KGHSH, CDR2 LQKENI. CDR3 length: 17 residues. V shed 5 bases and J 0 bases; nucleotides not matched to a gene: 12. This sequence joins TRBV18 and TRBJ1-1; 7 positions match TRBD1. The sequencing input was peripheral blood. This receptor was obtained from a man aged 18 to 30 with acute or convalescent COVID-19. The CDR3 DNA follows: TGTGCCAGCTCATCGGGACAGTTCAGCCGCCTGAACACTGAAGCTTTCTTT. Protein sequence: CASSSGQFSRLNTEAFF.